Below are 27 T cell receptor beta chains sequenced from a single sample in a study of cytomegalovirus exposure and HLA in healthy donors. Some clones are missing from TCRdb's copy, which holds only in-frame ones; the method was immunoSEQ multiplex PCR. The top ten clones hold around 0.78% of a sample with 85,000 to 90,000 clones, around 96% of them seen once. Material for sequencing was PBMCs. These receptors all stem from a young man in good health and CMV-seronegative.

The rearrangement joins TRBV11-1 to TRBJ2-3; D might be TRBD2 (5 bases). The CDR3 runs 16 residues. Trimming took off 1 base at V and 2 bases at J, with 13 bases between the two ends. The germline V gene has CDR1 SGHAT and CDR2 FQDESV (reference sequence). As DNA, the CDR3 is TGTGCCAGCAGCTTAGGGTTCAGCGGACCCACAGATACGCAGTATTTT. Its translation is CASSLGFSGPTDTQYF. Supplemented by reference TRBV11-1 and TRBJ2-3, the full variable domain reads EAEVAQSPRYKITEKSQAVAFWCDPISGHATLYWYRQILGQGPELLVQFQDESVVDDSQLPKDRFSAERLKGVDSTLKIQPAELGDSAMYLCASSLGFSGPTDTQYFGPGTRLTVL.

The CDR3 here is CASSVGRGLTEAFF. CDR3 DNA: TGTGCCAGCAGTGTAGGGAGGGGTTTGACTGAAGCTTTCTTT. The J gene is TRBJ1-1, the V gene TRBV2; perhaps TRBD1 as D (5 bases). V was clipped by 4 bases and J by 5 bases, with 14 bases between them. CDR3 length equals 14 residues. Per germline, CDR1 SNHLY and CDR2 FYNNEI. Full variable domain (missing parts from reference TRBV2 and TRBJ1-1): EPEVTQTPSHQVTQMGQEVILRCVPISNHLYFYWYRQILGQKVEFLVSFYNNEISEKSEIFDDQFSVERPDGSNFTLKIRSTKLEDSAMYFCASSVGRGLTEAFFGQGTRLTVV.

The V and J genes are TRBV29-1 and TRBJ2-3; TRBD2 aligns across 7 bases. There are 15 residues in the CDR3. The trim removed 4 bases at V and 0 bases at J, leaving 7 bases unmatched. CDR1 is SQVTM, CDR2 ANQGSEA, per germline. This CDR3 reads CSVVPGRNSTDTQYF. The CDR3 region has the DNA TGCAGCGTTGTCCCCGGGAGGAACAGCACAGATACGCAGTATTTT.

The chain combines TRBV14 with TRBJ1-5, with TRBD1 matching over 7 bases. This CDR3 has 14 amino acids. Germline assignment: CDR1 SGHDN and CDR2 FVKESK. V was pared by 2 bases and J by 11 bases, with 9 bases of the junction left unmatched. CDR3 loop: CASSQTGNRGAQHF. The CDR3 coding sequence is TGTGCCAGCAGCCAAACAGGGAACAGGGGAGCCCAGCATTTT.

The chain employs TRBV4-3 and TRBJ2-1; D is perhaps TRBD1 (6 bases). From germline, CDR1 is LGHNA and CDR2 YSLEER. Trimming removed 0 bases from V and 5 bases from J, with 14 bases in between. CDR3 length: 16 residues. CDR3 nucleotide sequence: TGCGCCAGCAGCCAAGATACAGGGTGGGGGAACAATGAGCAGTTCTTC. Its protein product is CASSQDTGWGNNEQFF.

CDR3 DNA sequence: TGTGCCAGCTCGCCTACAGGGGAGGACTATGGCTACACCTTC. This encodes CASSPTGEDYGYTF. The gene calls are TRBV18 and TRBJ1-2; TRBD1 matches 7 bases. CDR3 length equals 14 residues. V dropped 6 bases and J dropped 3; count of bases not matched to a gene: 7. CDR1 is KGHSH and CDR2 is LQKENI in the germline V gene.

The chain employs TRBV18 and TRBJ1-1; a weak D match, TRBD1 (6 bases). The CDR3 sequence is 17 residues long. Between the trimmed V and J ends, which lost 4 bases and 3 bases, there was a span of 21 bases. The germline V gene encodes CDR1 KGHSH and CDR2 LQKENI. CDR3 DNA sequence: TGTGCCAGCTCACTCGAAACCTTTCAGGGGACGTACACTGAAGCTTTCTTT. Translated, it gives CASSLETFQGTYTEAFF.

V usage is TRBV18 and J usage is TRBJ2-3; D perhaps matches TRBD2 (5 bases). Looked up from germline, CDR1 is KGHSH and CDR2 is LQKENI. Between the trimmed V and J ends, which lost 3 bases and 4 bases, there was a span of 11 bases. The CDR3 covers 14 residues. In nucleotides, the CDR3 is TGTGCCAGCTCACCCACGGACGGGGCAGATACGCAGTATTTT. This codes for CASSPTDGADTQYF.

This clone was seen once. The chain uses TRBV11-2 and TRBJ2-1, with 9 bases fitting TRBD2. The CDR3 covers 15 residues. Germline loops: CDR1 SGHAT, CDR2 FQNNGV. V was pared by 5 bases and J by 2 bases, with 4 bases of the junction left unmatched. The chain's CDR3 is CASSGRLAAYNEQFF. CDR3 bases: TGTGCCAGCAGCGGCCGACTAGCGGCCTACAATGAGCAGTTCTTC.

The rearrangement links TRBV29-1 to TRBJ2-5; 8 bases are a match to TRBD2. The trim removed 7 bases at V and 3 bases at J, leaving 4 bases unmatched. CDR1 is SQVTM and CDR2 is ANQGSEA in the germline V gene. The length of the CDR3 is 12 residues. CDR3 region: CSGGLGEETQYF. The CDR3 nucleotides are TGCAGCGGGGGACTAGGGGAAGAGACCCAGTACTTC. The variable domain in full, completed from reference TRBV29-1 and TRBJ2-5, reads SAVISQKPSRDICQRGTSLTIQCQVDSQVTMMFWYRQQPGQSLTLIATANQGSEATYESGFVIDKFPISRPNLTFSTLTVSNMSPEDSSIYLCSGGLGEETQYFGPGTRLLVL.

V and J are TRBV5-1 and TRBJ2-1; tentatively, D is TRBD1 (5 bases). Per germline, CDR1 SGHRS and CDR2 YFSETQ. The ends were cut back, 3 bases at V and 5 bases at J, with 18 bases in the middle. This CDR3 has 16 residues. The CDR3 spells CASSSATALVNNEQFF. DNA of the CDR3: TGCGCCAGCAGCTCGGCGACAGCGCTGGTGAACAATGAGCAGTTCTTC.

The chain employs TRBV6-6 and TRBJ1-1, with 7 positions matching TRBD1. The CDR3 contains 13 residues. Germline trimming cut 7 bases from V and 4 bases from J; bases unmatched to any gene: 6. From germline, CDR1 is MNHNY and CDR2 SVGAGI (reference sequence). The CDR3 nucleotides are TGTGCCAGCACCGAAGGGACAGCCACTGAAGCTTTCTTT. Protein product: CASTEGTATEAFF.

The chain employs TRBV6-1 and TRBJ2-2; D is possibly TRBD2 (6 bases). V dropped 3 bases and J dropped 3 bases, with 17 bases sitting between them. Germline-derived CDR1 and CDR2 are MNHNS and SASEGT. The CDR3 has 17 amino acids. CDR3 residues: CASSDASVLAYTGELFF. CDR3 coding DNA: TGTGCCAGCAGTGACGCTAGCGTGCTAGCGTACACCGGGGAGCTGTTTTTT.

In this sample, this clone turned up a few times. V gene TRBV29-1 combines with J gene TRBJ2-5; 10 bases line up with TRBD1. Germline values: CDR1 SQVTM, CDR2 ANQGSEA. V shed 6 bases and J 3 bases; nucleotides not matched to a gene: 1. The CDR3 length is 12 residues. For the CDR3, the DNA is TGCAGCGTGGGACAGGGGAAAGAGACCCAGTACTTC. Translating it yields CSVGQGKETQYF.

The chain joins TRBV5-1 to TRBJ1-1; D is unresolved. Trimming cost V 4 bases and J 0 bases, with 7 bases left between them. The CDR3 extends over 13 amino acids. The germline V gene encodes CDR1 SGHRS and CDR2 YFSETQ. The CDR3 loop reads CASSPYMNTEAFF. The CDR3 DNA reads as TGCGCCAGCAGCCCGTACATGAACACTGAAGCTTTCTTT.

The chain combines TRBV5-4 with TRBJ2-3; TRBD1 matches at 7 bases. CDR3 length equals 16 residues. Germline assignment: CDR1 SGHNT and CDR2 YYREEE (reference sequence). With V trimmed by 0 bases and J by 3 bases, 7 bases remained unmatched. This CDR3 is CASSLAPGRGTDTQYF. The CDR3 nucleotides read TGTGCCAGCAGCTTGGCTCCGGGCAGGGGGACAGATACGCAGTATTTT.

This clone has only one observation. The chain is built from TRBV10-3 and TRBJ2-5, with TRBD1 matching 12 bases. CDR1 and CDR2 (germline): ENHRY, SYGVKD. J was trimmed by 5 bases and V by 5 bases; bases with no gene match: 6. This CDR3 region has 15 residues. CDR3 residues: CAISSGTGGFETQYF. The CDR3 coding sequence is TGTGCCATCAGTTCCGGGACAGGGGGCTTTGAGACCCAGTACTTC.

The chain uses TRBV6-5 and TRBJ2-1; D is undetermined. V gave up 6 bases and J gave up 9 bases, with 12 bases separating them. Germline V gene data show CDR1 as MNHEY and CDR2 as SVGAGI. This CDR3 contains 12 residues. The CDR3, as DNA: TGTGCCAGCAGCGCCTCTATCGTTGAGCAGTTCTTC. Its translation is CASSASIVEQFF.

The genes are TRBV27 and TRBJ1-1; tentative D call: TRBD1 (5 bases). CDR3 length equals 15 residues. The V and J ends lost 2 bases and 4 bases respectively, with 14 bases between them. Germline V gene lookup returns CDR1 MNHEY and CDR2 SMNVEV (reference sequence). DNA for the CDR3: TGTGCCAGCAGTTTACAGGGCGTCATTGGCACTGAAGCTTTCTTT. Protein product: CASSLQGVIGTEAFF.

V usage is TRBV15 and J usage is TRBJ2-2, with no clear D. The CDR3 runs to 13 residues. Germline V gene data show CDR1 as LNHNV and CDR2 as YYDKDF (reference sequence). V was clipped by 5 bases and J by 3 bases, with 7 bases between them. The CDR3: CATSVRYTGELFF. The CDR3, as DNA: TGTGCCACCAGCGTGCGTTACACCGGGGAGCTGTTTTTT. Full variable domain (remainder filled in from reference TRBV15 and TRBJ2-2): DAMVIQNPRYQVTQFGKPVTLSCSQTLNHNVMYWYQQKSSQAPKLLFHYYDKDFNNEADTPDNFQSRRPNTSFCFLDIRSPGLGDTAMYLCATSVRYTGELFFGEGSRLTVL.

V usage is TRBV25-1 and J usage is TRBJ2-5; no clear D gene. V lost 7 bases and J 5 bases, leaving 17 bases between the germline ends. Germline V lookup: CDR1 MGHDK, CDR2 SYGVNS. The CDR3 length is 14 residues. The CDR3 region is CASTASRSIETQYF. The CDR3 nucleotides read TGTGCCAGCACTGCCTCTCGGTCTATCGAGACCCAGTACTTC.

This clone was recorded only once. This chain uses TRBV7-6 with TRBJ2-3; the match to TRBD1 covers 9 bases. This CDR3 spans 19 amino acids. Losses at the gene ends were 4 bases for V and 5 bases for J; bases not matched to a gene: 19. Germline loops: CDR1 SGHVS, CDR2 FNYEAQ. DNA for the CDR3: TGTGCCAGCAGCTACAGCCCGCAACCTTCACAGGGGGCTGAAGATACGCAGTATTTT. Its protein is CASSYSPQPSQGAEDTQYF. Based on the CDR3 plus reference TRBV7-6 and TRBJ2-3, the full variable domain is GAGVSQSPRYKVTKRGQDVALRCDPISGHVSLYWYRQALGQGPEFLTYFNYEAQQDKSGLPNDRFSAERPEGSISTLTIQRTEQRDSAMYRCASSYSPQPSQGAEDTQYFGPGTRLTVL.

The genes are TRBV28 and TRBJ2-1, with a possible D match to TRBD2 (6 bases). Trimming removed 2 bases at V and 7 bases at J, with 12 bases between. The CDR3 totals 14 residues. From germline, CDR1 is MDHEN and CDR2 SYDVKM. This CDR3 is CASSLLIGTNEQFF. CDR3 DNA: TGTGCCAGCAGTTTACTCATAGGGACTAATGAGCAGTTCTTC.

The chain is built from TRBV6-4 and TRBJ2-3; no reliable D call. CDR1 and CDR2 from the germline V gene are MRHNA and SNTAGT. Trimming cost V 4 bases and J 1 base, with 12 bases left between them. This CDR3 comprises 15 residues. For the CDR3, the DNA is TGTGCCAGCAGTGTCATCTTAAGCGGCACAGATACGCAGTATTTT. Translated, it gives CASSVILSGTDTQYF.

The rearrangement uses TRBV19 and TRBJ2-1; 9 nucleotides align to TRBD2. CDR3 size: 15 residues. Per germline, CDR1 LNHDA and CDR2 SQIVND (reference sequence). Trimming removed 5 bases from V and 2 bases from J; junction bases left unmatched: 4. The DNA for the CDR3 is TGTGCCAGTAGTGGGGTAGCGGGAGCCTACAATGAGCAGTTCTTC. Protein sequence: CASSGVAGAYNEQFF.

This chain links TRBV28 with TRBJ1-5; tentatively, D is TRBD1 (5 bases). The CDR3 has 15 residues. The germline gives CDR1 MDHEN, CDR2 SYDVKM. V gave up 6 bases and J gave up 0 bases, with 12 bases separating them. This chain's CDR3 is CASSSDRYSNQPQHF. The CDR3 DNA reads TGTGCCAGCAGCTCCGACAGATATAGCAATCAGCCCCAGCATTTT.

The genes are TRBV27 and TRBJ1-2; D is uncertain. This CDR3 comprises 12 residues. V was shortened by 4 bases and J by 0 bases, with 3 bases between the two germline ends. Germline CDR1 reads MNHEY; CDR2 reads SMNVEV (reference sequence). CDR3 DNA sequence: TGTGCCAGCAGTTCATCTAACTATGGCTACACCTTC. It translates to CASSSSNYGYTF.